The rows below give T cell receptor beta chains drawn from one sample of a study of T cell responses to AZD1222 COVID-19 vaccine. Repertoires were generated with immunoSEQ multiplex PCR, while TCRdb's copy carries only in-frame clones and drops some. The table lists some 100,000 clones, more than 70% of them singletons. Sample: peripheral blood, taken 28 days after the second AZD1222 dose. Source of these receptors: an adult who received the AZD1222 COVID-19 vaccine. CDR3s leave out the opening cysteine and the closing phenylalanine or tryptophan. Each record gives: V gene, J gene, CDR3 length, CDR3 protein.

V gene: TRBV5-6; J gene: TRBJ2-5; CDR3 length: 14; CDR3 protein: ASSLGRLDRQETQY
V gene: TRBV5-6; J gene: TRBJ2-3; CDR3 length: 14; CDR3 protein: ASSSVAGGRTDTQY
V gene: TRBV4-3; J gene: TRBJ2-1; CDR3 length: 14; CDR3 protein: ASSQDASGIDNEQF
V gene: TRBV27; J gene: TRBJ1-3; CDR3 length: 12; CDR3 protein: ASRGRGSGNTIY
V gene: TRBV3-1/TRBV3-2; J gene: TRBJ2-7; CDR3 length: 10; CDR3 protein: ASSQVEDEQY
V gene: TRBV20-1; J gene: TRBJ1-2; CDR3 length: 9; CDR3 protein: SVRQGYGYT
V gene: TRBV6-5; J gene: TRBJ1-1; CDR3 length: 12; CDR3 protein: ASSYSNSASEAF
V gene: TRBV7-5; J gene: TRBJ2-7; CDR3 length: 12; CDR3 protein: ERNTAGPSYEQY
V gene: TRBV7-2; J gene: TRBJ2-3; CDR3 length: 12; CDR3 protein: ASITGVGIDTQY
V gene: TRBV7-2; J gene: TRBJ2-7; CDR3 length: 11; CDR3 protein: ASRDPGSVGQY
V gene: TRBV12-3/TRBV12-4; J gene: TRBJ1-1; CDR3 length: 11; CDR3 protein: ASSPTGVTEAF
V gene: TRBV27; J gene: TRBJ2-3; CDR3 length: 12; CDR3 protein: ASSLYKGTDTQY
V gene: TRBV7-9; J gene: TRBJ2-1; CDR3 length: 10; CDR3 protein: ASSLGLAEQF
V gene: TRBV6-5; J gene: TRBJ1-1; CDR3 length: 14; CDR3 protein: ASSYSGTGMGTEAF
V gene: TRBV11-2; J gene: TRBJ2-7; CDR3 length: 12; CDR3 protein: ASSLAGSISEQY
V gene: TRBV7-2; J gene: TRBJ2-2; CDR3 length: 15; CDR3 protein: ASSLPPLNSYTGELF
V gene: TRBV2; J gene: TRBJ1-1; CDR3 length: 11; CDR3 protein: ASSWDFNTEAF
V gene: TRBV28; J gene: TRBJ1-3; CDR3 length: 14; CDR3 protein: ASSLVQTVSGNTIY
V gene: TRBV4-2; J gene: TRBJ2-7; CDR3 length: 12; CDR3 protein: ASSPSGGVSEQY
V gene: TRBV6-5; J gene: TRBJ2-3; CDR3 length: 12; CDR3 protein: ASSRGQGTDTQY
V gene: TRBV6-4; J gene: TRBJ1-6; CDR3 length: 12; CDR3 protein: ASQGEGANSPLH
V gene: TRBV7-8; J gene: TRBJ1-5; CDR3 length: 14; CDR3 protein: ASCSRVDRANQPQH
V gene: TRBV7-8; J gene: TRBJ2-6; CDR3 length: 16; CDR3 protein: ASSRVRTAASGANVLT
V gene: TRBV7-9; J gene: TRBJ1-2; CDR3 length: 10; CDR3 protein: ASSLGPRGYT
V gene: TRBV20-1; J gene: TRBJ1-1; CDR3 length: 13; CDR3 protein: SASLPSGGPTEAF
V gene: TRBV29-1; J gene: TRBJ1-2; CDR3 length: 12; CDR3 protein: SVTRQGAFNGYT
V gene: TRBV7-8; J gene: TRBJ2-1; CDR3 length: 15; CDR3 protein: ASSLLGLASAHNEQF
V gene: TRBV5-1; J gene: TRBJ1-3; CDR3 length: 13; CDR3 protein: ASSSGHGGVNTIY
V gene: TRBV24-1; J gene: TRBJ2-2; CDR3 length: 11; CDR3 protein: ATSVLVAGELF
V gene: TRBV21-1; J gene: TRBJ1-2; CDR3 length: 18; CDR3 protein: ASSKDPTIDRYTRAYGYT
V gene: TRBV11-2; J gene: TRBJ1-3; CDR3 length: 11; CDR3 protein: ASSRDSGNTIY
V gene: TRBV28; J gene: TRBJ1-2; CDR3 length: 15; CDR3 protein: ASSLVGWEQGTYGYT
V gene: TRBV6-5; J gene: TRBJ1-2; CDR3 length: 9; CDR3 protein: ASRWGDGYT